This T cell receptor beta chain was retrieved from a study of beta chain features in type 1 diabetes. Study-wide points: Sequencing used cDNA, and cells with high TCR expression could therefore be over-represented. Any PCR bias toward short templates would affect both groups alike. Across patients, naive, central memory and Treg TCRB repertoires exhibited apparently greater similarity than was observed across healthy donors. There was a moderate but significant shortening of TCRB CDR3s in all four CD4+ subsets of Type 1 diabetes patients.

About this clone: Its antigen remains unidentified.

CDR3 length equals 16 residues. V shed 5 bases, J shed 2 bases, and the junction held 7 bases outside the gene matches. Germline CDR1 is SEHNR and CDR2 is FQNEAQ (reference sequence). What was sequenced were expressed TCRB transcripts, since all of the isolated RNA had been reverse transcribed. Here immunoSEQ multiplex PCR was the method, and the copy in TCRdb shows in-frame clones only, minus some. The table shows about 350,000 clones, with roughly 21% occurring only once. This rearrangement joins TRBV7-9 to TRBJ2-7; 12 bases map to TRBD2. What was sequenced was naive CD4+ T cells from blood. This sequence was found in a woman younger than 30 in good health. This CDR3 reads CASSPWTSGATYEQYF. The CDR3 DNA sequence: TGTGCCAGCAGCCCCTGGACTAGCGGGGCTACCTACGAGCAGTACTTC.